This T cell receptor (beta chain) was profiled in a study of siplizumab effects on memory and regulatory T cells. Broader study findings: Treatment with siplizumab left mappable alloreactive CD4+ clones averaging roughly 66% Treg-derived, compared with around 26% in controls. Alloreactive clones mapping to unstimulated subsets formed only a minor fraction.

Sequenced by immunoSEQ multiplex PCR; TCRdb stores in-frame clones only, minus some. The table lists some 100,000 clones, 85% to 95% of them singletons. Remarks on this clone: Its target is not known.

The TCR originated in a human donor in good health. The specimen sequenced was Tregs sorted from blood.

As DNA, the CDR3 is TGTGCCAGTAGGAAGCGGGAGGTCTCCTACGAGCAGTACTTC. This codes for CASRKREVSYEQYF. The V gene is TRBV19, the J gene TRBJ2-7; 9 nucleotides align to TRBD2. The J segment lost 0 bases and the V segment lost 6 bases, leaving 3 bases of the junction unmatched. Germline CDR1 is LNHDA and CDR2 is SQIVND (reference sequence). The CDR3 extends over 14 amino acids.